This entry lists 23 T cell receptor beta chains sequenced from one sample in a study of regulatory T cells in long-lasting Graves disease. Through Arm-PCR of CDR3 regions and iRepertoire HTBI primers, TCR beta libraries were built. MiXCR, run by TCRdb on the multiplex PCR reads, gives a single entry per CDR3 protein. The sample has a few hundred thousand distinct CDR3 sequences, approximately 22% seen once. The sample's time point: persistent/refractory GD, antithyroid drugs over 5 years with positive TRAb. Construction of the TCR library relied on RNA isolated from PBMCs. Sequenced material: peripheral blood mononuclear cells (PBMCs), taken when the disease was refractory, from a patient treated with antithyroid drugs. These receptors all come from a female donor with Graves disease.

This clonotype came up many times. The gene calls are TRBV28 and TRBJ1-4, with D possibly being TRBD1 (5 bases). This CDR3 has 15 residues. Per the germline V gene, CDR1 is MDHEN and CDR2 is SYDVKM. The V end was cut by 4 bases, the J end by 4 bases, with 13 bases between. The chain's CDR3 is CASSSAGGNNEKLFF. DNA of the CDR3: TGTGCCAGCAGTTCCGCGGGGGGGAATAATGAAAAACTGTTTTTT.

In regard to this clonotype: This may arise from a read error, as a much more abundant clone is one base away. This chain links TRBV27 with TRBJ1-2, with a tentative D call TRBD1 (6 bases). Germline values: CDR1 MNHEY, CDR2 SMNVEV (reference sequence). Trimming stripped 8 bases from V and 9 bases from J, with 25 bases between. The CDR3 has 15 residues. The chain's CDR3 is CASGLGGADLYSYTF. The CDR3 nucleotides are TGTGCCAGCGGACTGGGGGGGGCGGATTTATATAGCTACACCTTC.

To note about this clonotype: This may come from a read error, since a much larger clone is one base off. V is TRBV28 and J is TRBJ1-2, with 9 positions matching TRBD1. The CDR3 length is 16 residues. Germline loops: CDR1 MDHEN, CDR2 SYDVKM. The DNA for the CDR3 is TGTGCCGGCAGCCTCATGGGACAGGGTGGGGTCTATGGCTACACCTTC. Protein: CAGSLMGQGGVYGYTF.

This rearrangement joins TRBV14 to TRBJ1-1, with D unclear. This CDR3 is 13 amino acids long. Germline lookup yields CDR1 SGHDN and CDR2 FVKESK. Trimming removed 2 bases from V and 1 base from J, with 5 bases in between. In nucleotides, the CDR3 is TGTGCCAGCAGCCAACAGTGGAACACTGAAGCTTTCTTT. It translates to CASSQQWNTEAFF.

There are a few counts of this clonotype. This chain connects TRBV14 to TRBJ2-7; D is undetermined. The CDR3 totals 12 residues. Germline V CDR1 and CDR2: SGHDN, FVKESK. V was pared by 4 bases and J by 5 bases, with 9 bases between. In DNA form, the CDR3 reads TGTGCCAGCAGCCCGGCGTGGAACGAGCAGTACTTC. Protein: CASSPAWNEQYF.

The V and J genes are TRBV5-5 and TRBJ2-7, with TRBD1 matching 7 bases. CDR3 size: 16 residues. Germline trimming cut 4 bases from V and 5 bases from J; bases unmatched to any gene: 15. Per the germline V gene, CDR1 is SGHKS and CDR2 is YYEKEE (reference sequence). The CDR3 coding sequence is TGTGCCAGCAGCCCCCCCCCGACAGGGAATGGGAACGAGCAGTACTTC. Translation gives CASSPPPTGNGNEQYF.

The sample holds many counts of this clonotype. The chain employs TRBV28 and TRBJ1-5; D is possibly TRBD1 (5 bases). V shed 2 bases and J shed 1 base, with 9 bases lying between them. The germline V gene encodes CDR1 MDHEN and CDR2 SYDVKM. The length of the CDR3 is 15 residues. The CDR3 DNA is TGTGCCAGCAGTTTAAACGGGGGAAGCAATCAGCCCCAGCATTTT. Amino acid sequence: CASSLNGGSNQPQHF.

The chain employs TRBV19 and TRBJ2-7, with 7 bases aligning to TRBD2. V shed 6 bases, J shed 0 bases, and the junction held 8 bases outside the gene matches. The CDR3 runs 15 residues. Germline V gene sequence: CDR1 LNHDA, CDR2 SQIVND (reference sequence). CDR3 coding DNA: TGTGCCAGTAGCTATGGGGAGGGGATCTCCTACGAGCAGTACTTC. Its translation: CASSYGEGISYEQYF.

This clonotype was seen ten or more times. The CDR3 region is CASSYRVAYEQYF. Here the CDR3 DNA reads TGTGCCAGCAGTTACCGAGTAGCCTACGAGCAGTACTTC. The V and J genes are TRBV12-3 or TRBV12-4 and TRBJ2-7; D remains unclear. The CDR3 is 13 amino acids. The V end was cut by 4 bases, the J end by 2 bases, with 9 bases between.

This clonotype was observed a few times. The chain joins TRBV5-1 to TRBJ2-5, with D possibly TRBD2 on 5 matching bases. With 4 bases removed from V and 2 bases from J, the gap between germline ends came to 15 bases. The CDR3 contains 15 residues. In germline, CDR1 is SGHRS, CDR2 YFSETQ. The CDR3 spells CASSLLLGEQETQYF. DNA of the CDR3: TGCGCCAGCAGCCTTCTGCTTGGGGAGCAAGAGACCCAGTACTTC.

This clonotype was recorded many times. This chain connects TRBV7-2 to TRBJ2-2; no definite D call. The CDR3 contains 14 residues. Trimming shortened V by 2 bases and J by 4 bases, and 8 bases separated the two germline ends. The germline gives CDR1 SGHTA, CDR2 FQGNSA. The CDR3: CASSLSLGTGELFF. For the CDR3, the DNA is TGTGCCAGCAGCTTAAGCTTGGGCACCGGGGAGCTGTTTTTT.

This clonotype showed up many times. The chain recombines TRBV12-3 or TRBV12-4 with TRBJ2-2; 10 positions agree with TRBD1. The J segment lost 7 bases and the V segment lost 5 bases, leaving 7 bases of the junction unmatched. The CDR3 consists of 15 residues. The CDR3 DNA sequence: TGTGCCAGCAGTCTTGGGACAGGGGCTAGCGGGGAGCTGTTTTTT. Amino acids: CASSLGTGASGELFF.

This clonotype was found many times. V gene TRBV28 combines with J gene TRBJ2-2; D may be TRBD2 (6 bases). This CDR3 has 15 amino acids. Germline lookup yields CDR1 MDHEN and CDR2 SYDVKM. Trimming removed 3 bases from V and 4 bases from J, with 12 bases in between. The CDR3 region is CASSLRRRGTGELFF. The CDR3 DNA sequence: TGTGCCAGCAGTTTGAGGCGGCGGGGCACCGGGGAGCTGTTTTTT. Supplemented by reference TRBV28 and TRBJ2-2, the full variable domain reads DVKVTQSSRYLVKRTGEKVFLECVQDMDHENMFWYRQDPGLGLRLIYFSYDVKMKEKGDIPEGYSVSREKKERFSLILESASTNQTSMYLCASSLRRRGTGELFFGEGSRLTVL.

The chain employs TRBV4-2 and TRBJ2-4, with D possibly TRBD2 on 5 matching bases. Germline loops: CDR1 LGHNA, CDR2 YNFKEQ. CDR3 size: 15 residues. V was cut by 1 base and J by 4 bases, with 11 bases left in between. CDR3 nucleotides: TGTGCCAGCAGCCAAGGGGGTGGCGGGAAAAACATTCAGTACTTC. Translating gives CASSQGGGGKNIQYF.

Regarding this clonotype: A much larger clone lies one base from this, so it may be a read error. The J gene is TRBJ2-2, the V gene TRBV29-1; D is ambiguous. CDR1 is SQVTM, CDR2 ANQGSEA, per germline. Trimming cost V 4 bases and J 1 base, with 10 bases left between them. The CDR3 is made up of 14 amino acids. Written as DNA, the CDR3 is TGCAGCGTTGTAGCCCAGGTGAACACCGGGGAGCTGTTTTTT. It encodes CSVVAQVNTGELFF.

This clonotype appeared a few times. The chain joins TRBV7-2 to TRBJ2-7; D is perhaps TRBD2 (5 bases). CDR1 is SGHTA, CDR2 FQGNSA, per germline. V was pared by 8 bases and J by 1 base, with 9 bases between. The CDR3 contains 12 residues. CDR3: CASEGPSYEQYF. CDR3 bases: TGTGCCAGCGAGGGTCCGTCCTACGAGCAGTACTTC.

This clonotype was counted many times. V usage is TRBV28 and J usage is TRBJ1-3; TRBD1 is a possible D gene (5 bases). Per germline, CDR1 MDHEN and CDR2 SYDVKM. The V end lost 5 bases, the J end lost 3 bases, and 23 bases lay between the germline ends. CDR3 length equals 18 residues. The CDR3 spells CASSPPRGGLSDGNTIYF. DNA for the CDR3: TGTGCCAGCAGTCCCCCTCGGGGGGGTCTGTCTGATGGAAACACCATATATTTT.

The chain is built from TRBV11-3 and TRBJ2-3, with 8 bases identical to TRBD1. V shed 3 bases and J 4 bases; nucleotides not matched to a gene: 9. The length of the CDR3 is 16 residues. CDR1 and CDR2 from the germline V gene are SGHNT and YENEEA. CDR3 in amino acids: CASSLEGRGLADTQYF. In DNA form, the CDR3 reads TGTGCCAGCAGCTTGGAAGGCAGGGGGCTCGCAGATACGCAGTATTTT.

The rearrangement joins TRBV18 to TRBJ1-5; D is perhaps TRBD1 (6 bases). The V end was cut by 2 bases, the J end by 2 bases, with 13 bases between. In germline, CDR1 is KGHSH, CDR2 LQKENI. This CDR3 is built from 16 residues. The CDR3 spells CASSPVSGDGNQPQHF. CDR3 sequence (DNA): TGTGCCAGCTCACCAGTATCAGGGGATGGCAATCAGCCCCAGCATTTT.

The J gene is TRBJ2-5, the V gene TRBV11-3, with 7 bases fitting TRBD2. Germline values: CDR1 SGHNT, CDR2 YENEEA. The CDR3 length is 14 residues. Trimming cost V 5 bases and J 4 bases; bases outside gene matches: 7. CDR3 region: CASSRPSGGETQYF. The CDR3 nucleotides are TGTGCCAGCAGCCGACCGTCGGGGGGAGAGACCCAGTACTTC.

The chain joins TRBV12-5 to TRBJ2-2; D gene unclear. Germline V gives CDR1 LGHNT, CDR2 FRNRAP. V was clipped by 3 bases and J by 5 bases, with 10 bases between them. The CDR3 runs 14 residues. In nucleotides, the CDR3 is TGTGCTAGTGGTTTAGCGTCGCGGACCGGGGAGCTGTTTTTT. The encoded protein is CASGLASRTGELFF.

This clonotype was picked up many times. The CDR3 DNA is TGTGCCAGCAGTTTGGAGGGGGCTGGCAAGAACGAGCAGTACTTC. It codes for CASSLEGAGKNEQYF. This chain links TRBV28 with TRBJ2-7, with D possibly being TRBD1 (7 bases). The CDR3 covers 15 residues. The germline gives CDR1 MDHEN, CDR2 SYDVKM. V was pared by 3 bases and J by 5 bases, with 17 bases between.

V usage is TRBV6-4 and J usage is TRBJ1-2; perhaps TRBD1 as D (6 bases). Germline assignment: CDR1 MRHNA and CDR2 SNTAGT. Trimming stripped 7 bases from V and 8 bases from J, with 23 bases between. This CDR3 is built from 15 residues. CDR3 sequence reads: CASTRQEGQGSGYTF. As DNA, the CDR3 is TGTGCCAGCACACGGCAAGAGGGGCAGGGGAGCGGCTACACCTTC.